This record covers a single T cell receptor (beta chain). Its antigen is currently unknown. The CDR3 is 15 residues long. The germline CDR1 and CDR2 sequences are SGHTA and FQGNSA. V dropped 0 bases and J dropped 10; count of bases not matched to a gene: 5. The PCR was carried out with 60 Vbeta primers and 13 Jbeta primers. The method was immunoSEQ multiplex PCR; TCRdb's version includes in-frame clones alone and lacks a portion of them. The sample includes 65,000 to 85,000 clones, 65% to 70% of them seen just once. These data belong to a study of cytomegalovirus exposure and HLA in healthy donors. Study results and caveats: TCR beta V segments were, for the most part, productive about 87% or about 30% of the time in an earlier analysis.

The chain employs TRBV7-2 and TRBJ2-4, with 11 bases lining up with TRBD1. The receptor was isolated from a male donor in good health and CMV-seropositive. The sample consisted of PBMCs. The DNA of the CDR3 is TGTGCCAGCAGCTTAGCGCATTGGGACAGGGGGATTCAGTACTTC. This encodes CASSLAHWDRGIQYF.